Listed below are T cell receptor beta chains from one sample, sequenced in a study of blood T cell repertoires in COVID-19. TCRdb's copy holds only in-frame clones and misses some; the assay was immunoSEQ multiplex PCR. The profile covers about 220,000 clones, with approximately 92% appearing a single time and over 3% taken by the ten largest. The source material was PBMCs or T cells enriched from blood (not recorded which). The receptors derive from a woman aged 18-29 years in a cohort exposed to, infected with or recovered from COVID-19 (not recorded which). Both conserved end residues are part of each CDR3. D genes are given only for firm matches.

d_gene	j_gene	v_gene	CDR3nt	CDR3aa
TRBD2	TRBJ2-1	TRBV28	TGTGCCAGCAGTTTATCTAGCGGGGGGGGCAATGAGCAGTTCTTC	CASSLSSGGGNEQFF
TRBD1	TRBJ1-1	TRBV3-1/TRBV3-2	TGTGCCAGCAGCCTACGGACAGGGAAGACTGAAGCTTTCTTT	CASSLRTGKTEAFF
.	TRBJ1-6	TRBV5-8	TGTGCCAGCAGCTCCGAGGCACCCCTCCACTTT	CASSSEAPLHF
.	TRBJ2-2	TRBV10-3	TGTGCCATCAGTGAGACAGGTCCTGATTCCGGGGAGCTGTTTTTT	CAISETGPDSGELFF
.	TRBJ2-1	TRBV9	TGTGCCAGCAGCGTATTCCCGGGACACCCCAATGAGCAGTTCTTC	CASSVFPGHPNEQFF
.	TRBJ2-2	TRBV5-1	TGCGCCAGCAGCTTGGGCCCGGGCACCGGGGAGCTGTTTTTT	CASSLGPGTGELFF
TRBD1	TRBJ2-1	TRBV6-5	TGTGCCAGCAGTTCGGGACAGGGGGCGAATGAGCAGTTCTTC	CASSSGQGANEQFF
.	TRBJ2-5	TRBV28	TGTGCCAGCAGTTTTACCTCCAGGGAAGAGACCCAGTACTTC	CASSFTSREETQYF
.	TRBJ1-3	TRBV19	TGTGCCAGTAGTACAGACGGGGGCTCTGGAAACACCATATATTTT	CASSTDGGSGNTIYF
.	TRBJ2-3	TRBV28	TGTGCCAGCAGTACCTATAGCGGCACAGATACGCAGTATTTT	CASSTYSGTDTQYF
.	TRBJ2-7	TRBV6-5	TGTGCCAGCAGTTTGGCCAGAGGCTACGAGCAGTACTTC	CASSLARGYEQYF